The present entry profiles one T cell receptor beta chain with its context. This clone was observed a handful of times. Its antigen is currently not known. The sample holds no much larger clone one base away, and base qualities are not on file. Spanning cysteine to phenylalanine, the CDR3 consists of 13 amino acids. Only the CDR3 DNA stays, 39 bases, in frame from base 1. Trimming costs V 1 base and J 4 bases, and their ends lie 7 bases apart. The record originates from a study of blood T cell repertoires in COVID-19 (dated by TCRdb to the early 2020s). A note on the overall study: Samples covering the acute and convalescent phases of COVID-19 were provided by collaborators in the United States, Italy and Spain. The samples were drawn from the first 160 participants of the ongoing ImmuneRACE study and from 1,200 or so subjects provided by 6 global collaborators. The repertoires were released in a freely available public database meant as a resource for research on the immune response to SARS-CoV-2. The prospective study material was composed of cDNA or gDNA derived from T cells, B-cell-depleted T cells, or PBMCs. A de-identified subject ID, COVID-19 status, age in years and sex were almost always included in the sample metadata. Subjects who had been exposed to COVID-19, were actively infected with it, or had recovered from it provided the deeply sampled blood TCRbeta repertoires that made up the dataset. HLA class I and class II types, where available, came from metadata supplied by the sample provider rather than from assay-based typing.

Results and caveats for the whole study, not just this receptor: The amount of clinical and demographic metadata varied by source and participant and was provided uncurated.

One collaborating source in Seattle enrolled patients during active infection and followed them longitudinally through the course of disease. The collaborating institutions used their own protocols to collect whole blood in K2EDTA tubes. Collaborator samples were shipped for TCRbeta analysis as frozen whole blood, isolated PBMCs, or DNA extracted from either sample type. TCRbeta CDR3 regions were amplified from genomic DNA by means of the immunoSEQ Assay, a bias-controlled multiplex PCR. In the original analysis: The number of nucleated cells in each sample was estimated by amplification of reference gene primers within the assay. Sequence reads were collapsed and filtered to measure the absolute abundance of every unique TCRbeta CDR3 rearrangement. For each sample, productive Simpson clonality was calculated as the square root of Simpson's diversity index over productive rearrangements. TCRdb took over this immuneACCESS table, retaining in-frame rearrangements with V and J assigned. Such tables are incomplete; in checked studies, under half of the missing clones stem from an unresolved V gene, and the remainder is unexplained. That table gives V, J and clone size, and the DNA gave D and trimming. This sample holds 150,000 to 200,000 clones; 86% were observed only once. The ten largest clones represent approximately 10% of the sample.

The TCR comes from a woman aged 60 to 75 with COVID-19, enrolled during active disease. The sequence links TRBV12-3 or TRBV12-4 to TRBJ1-2; no D segment can be confidently identified. Sequencing was performed on peripheral blood. CDR3 loop: CASSLGGSYGYTF. The DNA sequence is given as TGTGCCAGCAGTTTAGGAGGGAGCTATGGCTACACCTTC.